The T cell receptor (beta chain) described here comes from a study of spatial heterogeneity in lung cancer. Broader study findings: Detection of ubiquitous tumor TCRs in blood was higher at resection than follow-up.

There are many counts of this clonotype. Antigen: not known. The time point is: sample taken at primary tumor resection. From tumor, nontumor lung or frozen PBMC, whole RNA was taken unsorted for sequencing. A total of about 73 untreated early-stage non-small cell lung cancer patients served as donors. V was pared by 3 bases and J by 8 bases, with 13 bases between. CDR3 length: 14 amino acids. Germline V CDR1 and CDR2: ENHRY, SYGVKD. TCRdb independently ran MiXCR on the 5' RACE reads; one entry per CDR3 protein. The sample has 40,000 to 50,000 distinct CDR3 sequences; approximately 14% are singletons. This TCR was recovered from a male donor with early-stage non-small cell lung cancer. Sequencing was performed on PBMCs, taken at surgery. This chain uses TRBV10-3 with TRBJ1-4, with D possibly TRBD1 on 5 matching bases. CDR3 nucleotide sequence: TGTGCCATCAGTGACACAGGCAGTGAGGAAAAACTGTTTTTT. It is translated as CAISDTGSEEKLFF.